A single sample is the source of the 14 T cell receptor beta chains below, sequenced in a study of cytomegalovirus exposure and HLA in healthy donors. 60 Vbeta and 13 Jbeta primers were used in PCR. Here immunoSEQ multiplex PCR was the method, and the copy in TCRdb shows in-frame clones only, minus some. The table shows some 180,000 clones, with around three quarters occurring only once. The sequencing sample was made of PBMCs. The receptors here all came from a woman aged 30 to 39 in good health and CMV-seronegative.

This clone appeared once. This chain links TRBV15 with TRBJ2-3; D might be TRBD2 (6 bases). V was cut by 3 bases and J by 5 bases, with 12 bases left in between. Germline CDR1 is LNHNV and CDR2 is YYDKDF (reference sequence). The CDR3 runs 14 residues. CDR3 loop: CATSRPLGGDTQYF. The CDR3 DNA reads TGTGCCACCAGCAGGCCCTTGGGGGGAGATACGCAGTATTTT.

This chain joins TRBV29-1 and TRBJ2-3, with D possibly TRBD1 on 5 matching bases. Trimming removed 6 bases from V and 2 bases from J, with 12 bases in between. Germline loops: CDR1 SQVTM, CDR2 ANQGSEA. CDR3 length: 13 residues. In DNA form, the CDR3 reads TGCAGCGTACGGCAGGGCTTCACAGATACGCAGTATTTT. Encoded protein: CSVRQGFTDTQYF.

The chain combines TRBV28 with TRBJ1-2; D is undetermined. The V gene's germline CDR1 is MDHEN and CDR2 SYDVKM. The CDR3 is 12 amino acids. Trimming removed 8 bases from V and 5 bases from J, with 12 bases in between. This chain's CDR3 is CASEDWGYGYTF. Here the CDR3 DNA reads TGTGCCAGCGAGGACTGGGGTTATGGCTACACCTTC.

V usage is TRBV6-5 and J usage is TRBJ1-3; 7 nucleotides agree with TRBD1. V gave up 2 bases and J gave up 3 bases; unmatched junction bases: 4. There are 15 residues in the CDR3. Germline loops: CDR1 MNHEY, CDR2 SVGAGI. The CDR3 DNA reads as TGTGCCAGCAGTTACGCCGACAGGGTTGGAAACACCATATATTTT. It is translated as CASSYADRVGNTIYF.

The genes are TRBV5-1 and TRBJ1-1; D is undetermined. Per the germline V gene, CDR1 is SGHRS and CDR2 is YFSETQ. There are 13 residues in the CDR3. Trimming pared 0 bases from V and 5 bases from J, leaving 8 bases between. CDR3 residues: CASSLVAATEAFF. The CDR3 DNA reads TGCGCCAGCAGCTTGGTGGCTGCAACTGAAGCTTTCTTT. Full variable domain (missing parts from reference TRBV5-1 and TRBJ1-1): KAGVTQTPRYLIKTRGQQVTLSCSPISGHRSVSWYQQTPGQGLQFLFEYFSETQRNKGNFPGRFSGRQFSNSRSEMNVSTLELGDSALYLCASSLVAATEAFFGQGTRLTVV.

The DNA for the CDR3 is TGCGCCAGCAGCTTGGGGCTACTAGCCGCCGCCTACAATGAGCAGTTCTTC. Protein sequence: CASSLGLLAAAYNEQFF. The chain is built from TRBV5-1 and TRBJ2-1; D possibly corresponds to TRBD2 (6 bases). Germline loops: CDR1 SGHRS, CDR2 YFSETQ. V was shortened by 0 bases and J by 2 bases, with 15 bases between the two germline ends. The CDR3 length is 17 residues.

This chain joins TRBV6-5 and TRBJ1-3; TRBD1 agrees at 10 bases. The CDR3 loop spans 15 amino acids. V lost 6 bases, J lost 2 bases, and 4 bases stayed unmatched. Germline loops: CDR1 MNHEY, CDR2 SVGAGI. Here the CDR3 reads CASRLGTGAGNTIYF. The CDR3 nucleotides read TGTGCCAGCAGACTCGGGACAGGGGCTGGAAACACCATATATTTT.

The chain joins TRBV6-1 to TRBJ1-6; TRBD1 matches at 10 bases. The length of the CDR3 is 17 residues. Germline V gene lookup returns CDR1 MNHNS and CDR2 SASEGT. J was trimmed by 7 bases and V by 3 bases; bases with no gene match: 9. CDR3: CASSDIQGTGENSPLHF. CDR3 in DNA: TGTGCCAGCAGTGATATACAGGGGACAGGGGAAAATTCACCCCTCCACTTT.

The chain is built from TRBV9 and TRBJ2-5, with 8 bases matching TRBD1. Germline CDR1 SGDLS, CDR2 YYNGEE. V lost 3 bases to trimming and J lost 4 bases; unmatched junction nucleotides: 8. This CDR3 has 15 residues. The CDR3 is CASSDLTGQGETQYF. In nucleotides, the CDR3 is TGTGCCAGCAGCGACCTAACAGGACAGGGAGAGACCCAGTACTTC. The complete variable domain, with remaining parts taken from reference TRBV9 and TRBJ2-5, reads DSGVTQTPKHLITATGQRVTLRCSPRSGDLSVYWYQQSLDQGLQFLIQYYNGEERAKGNILERFSAQQFPDLHSELNLSSLELGDSALYFCASSDLTGQGETQYFGPGTRLLVL.

The V and J genes are TRBV19 and TRBJ1-1, with D perhaps matching TRBD1 (5 bases). This CDR3 is built from 15 residues. V lost 5 bases to trimming and J lost 1 base, with 14 bases between them. Germline loops: CDR1 LNHDA, CDR2 SQIVND (reference sequence). CDR3 nucleotides: TGTGCCAGTAGTCCAAACAGGTGGGGGAACACTGAAGCTTTCTTT. It yields the protein CASSPNRWGNTEAFF.

The chain combines TRBV15 with TRBJ2-7; weak D call: TRBD2 (7 bases). This CDR3 is 14 amino acids long. V was trimmed by 8 bases and J by 1 base, leaving 15 bases between them. Germline V gene lookup returns CDR1 LNHNV and CDR2 YYDKDF (reference sequence). The CDR3 sequence is CATGEGGTSYEQYF. CDR3 DNA sequence: TGTGCCACCGGAGAGGGGGGGACTTCCTACGAGCAGTACTTC.

The chain has TRBV7-2 and TRBJ2-2; D possibly corresponds to TRBD2 (7 bases). In germline, CDR1 is SGHTA, CDR2 FQGNSA. The V and J ends lost 5 bases and 6 bases respectively, with 13 bases between them. The CDR3 is 14 residues long. DNA for the CDR3: TGTGCCAGCAGCGGGGGGGGCCCCCCCGGGGAGCTGTTTTTT. Translating it yields CASSGGGPPGELFF.

CDR3 region: CASSWTANYGYTF. CDR3 bases: TGTGCCAGCAGTTGGACAGCTAACTATGGCTACACCTTC. V usage is TRBV27 and J usage is TRBJ1-2, with D possibly matching TRBD1 (6 bases). This CDR3 has 13 residues. Germline V gene data show CDR1 as MNHEY and CDR2 as SMNVEV (reference sequence). Trimming cost V 4 bases and J 0 bases, with 6 bases left between them.

The chain has TRBV4-3 and TRBJ2-4; perhaps TRBD1 as D (6 bases). V lost 3 bases, J lost 11 bases, and 17 bases lay in between. The CDR3 is made up of 14 amino acids. Germline-derived CDR1 and CDR2 are LGHNA and YSLEER. CDR3 nucleotide sequence: TGCGCCAGCAGCCAGACCCGGACAGCTCTGGTTCAGTACTTC. Residues: CASSQTRTALVQYF.